The 18 T cell receptor beta chains reported below all come from one sample, sequenced in a study of T cell responses to AZD1222 COVID-19 vaccine. Here immunoSEQ multiplex PCR was the method, and the copy in TCRdb shows in-frame clones only, minus some. The profile shows 100,000 or so clones, around nine tenths of them singletons. This material consisted of peripheral blood, taken on day 0 of AZD1222 vaccination. These receptors all come from an adult in good health.

This clone occurred once. This chain joins TRBV18 and TRBJ2-1; TRBD2 matches at 11 bases. This CDR3 contains 17 residues. CDR1 and CDR2 from the germline V gene are KGHSH and LQKENI. V lost 3 bases and J lost 5; bases outside the gene matches: 9. CDR3 sequence reads: CASSPLGVAGGNNEQFF. The CDR3 coding sequence is TGTGCCAGCTCACCCTTGGGTGTAGCGGGAGGGAACAATGAGCAGTTCTTC. Full variable domain (rest looked up from reference TRBV18 and TRBJ2-1): NAGVMQNPRHLVRRRGQEARLRCSPMKGHSHVYWYRQLPEEGLKFMVYLQKENIIDESGMPKERFSAEFPKEGPSILRIQQVVRGDSAAYFCASSPLGVAGGNNEQFFGPGTRLTVL.

This chain links TRBV5-4 with TRBJ1-5; 11 nucleotides match TRBD1. Per germline, CDR1 SGHNT and CDR2 YYREEE (reference sequence). The V segment lost 4 bases and the J segment 5 bases; nucleotides outside the gene matches: 5. The CDR3 runs 15 residues. The chain's CDR3 is CASSLDRGQDQPQHF. For the CDR3, the DNA is TGTGCCAGCAGCCTGGACAGGGGGCAGGATCAGCCCCAGCATTTT.

The chain combines TRBV27 with TRBJ1-5, with 7 bases that match TRBD1. V lost 4 bases to trimming and J lost 1 base; unmatched junction nucleotides: 13. This CDR3 region has 18 residues. Germline V gene sequence: CDR1 MNHEY, CDR2 SMNVEV (reference sequence). The CDR3 DNA reads as TGTGCCAGCAGTTATAGGGGATTTGGACAGGAGAGCAATCAGCCCCAGCATTTT. Amino acids: CASSYRGFGQESNQPQHF.

The chain combines TRBV19 with TRBJ2-7; D might be TRBD1 (6 bases). Trimming shortened V by 5 bases and J by 1 base, and 12 bases separated the two germline ends. The germline gives CDR1 LNHDA, CDR2 SQIVND (reference sequence). CDR3 length: 14 residues. CDR3 in amino acids: CASSASRGSYEQYF. In nucleotides, the CDR3 is TGTGCCAGTAGTGCGAGCAGGGGATCCTACGAGCAGTACTTC. Full variable domain (rest looked up from reference TRBV19 and TRBJ2-7): DGGITQSPKYLFRKEGQNVTLSCEQNLNHDAMYWYRQDPGQGLRLIYYSQIVNDFQKGDIAEGYSVSREKKESFPLTVTSAQKNPTAFYLCASSASRGSYEQYFGPGTRLTVT.

In its sample, this clone was seen a few times. CDR3 region: CASKVDAGVVSQPQHF. The CDR3 DNA sequence: TGTGCCAGTAAGGTCGACGCAGGGGTGGTGAGTCAGCCCCAGCATTTT. The chain joins TRBV19 to TRBJ1-5; tentative D call: TRBD1 (6 bases). This CDR3 contains 16 residues. Trimming cost V 7 bases and J 6 bases, with 22 bases left between them. Germline loops: CDR1 LNHDA, CDR2 SQIVND (reference sequence).

This sequence joins TRBV4-3 and TRBJ2-7; TRBD1 matches 7 bases. V gave up 1 base and J gave up 6 bases; unmatched junction bases: 12. The CDR3 totals 16 residues. The germline gives CDR1 LGHNA, CDR2 YSLEER. The CDR3, as DNA: TGCGCCAGCAGCCAAGTAGCAGGGGGTGATTTTTCCGAGCAGTACTTC. It yields the protein CASSQVAGGDFSEQYF.

V usage is TRBV4-3 and J usage is TRBJ2-7, with TRBD2 matching over 11 bases. The ends lost 3 bases at V and 6 bases at J; junction bases unmatched: 7. CDR3 length equals 15 residues. Germline V gene lookup returns CDR1 LGHNA and CDR2 YSLEER. DNA for the CDR3: TGCGCCAGCAGCCAGCTACTAGCGGGAGTACGCGAGCAGTACTTC. It is translated as CASSQLLAGVREQYF.

In this sample, this clone turned up once. The J gene is TRBJ2-1, the V gene TRBV5-1; tentatively, D is TRBD1 (5 bases). Germline V gene sequence: CDR1 SGHRS, CDR2 YFSETQ. The CDR3 extends over 14 amino acids. V lost 4 bases and J lost 8, with 16 bases in between. CDR3 in DNA: TGCGCCAGCAGCAGGGGATCAGGGTGGTATGAGCAGTTCTTC. Translated, it gives CASSRGSGWYEQFF.

The rearrangement uses TRBV9 and TRBJ2-3; 9 nucleotides align to TRBD1. V lost 1 base and J lost 6; bases outside the gene matches: 9. Germline lookup yields CDR1 SGDLS and CDR2 YYNGEE. The CDR3 sequence is 16 residues long. For the CDR3, the DNA is TGTGCCAGCAGCGTATGGGACAGGGAAATTTCGGATACGCAGTATTTT. Amino acid sequence: CASSVWDREISDTQYF. The whole variable domain, filled in from reference TRBV9 and TRBJ2-3, reads DSGVTQTPKHLITATGQRVTLRCSPRSGDLSVYWYQQSLDQGLQFLIQYYNGEERAKGNILERFSAQQFPDLHSELNLSSLELGDSALYFCASSVWDREISDTQYFGPGTRLTVL.

V is TRBV5-4 and J is TRBJ2-7; D possibly corresponds to TRBD2 (7 bases). Per germline, CDR1 SGHNT and CDR2 YYREEE (reference sequence). This CDR3 comprises 16 residues. The germline V and J ends were trimmed by 7 bases and 0 bases, with 20 bases remaining between them. The CDR3, as DNA: TGTGCCAGCTCCCAGGGGAGGGGACTTAGCTCCTACGAGCAGTACTTC. Residues: CASSQGRGLSSYEQYF.

The rearrangement joins TRBV5-6 to TRBJ2-2; 8 nucleotides line up with TRBD2. Per the germline V gene, CDR1 is SGHDT and CDR2 is YYEEEE. V lost 2 bases and J lost 3; bases outside the gene matches: 6. The CDR3 loop spans 16 amino acids. The CDR3 protein is CASSFRGLADTGELFF. As DNA, the CDR3 is TGTGCCAGCAGCTTTCGAGGACTAGCCGACACCGGGGAGCTGTTTTTT.

This clone was observed a single time. The rearrangement uses TRBV6-1 and TRBJ1-5; D gene ambiguous. This CDR3 region has 15 residues. V gave up 3 bases and J gave up 0 bases, with 9 bases separating them. Germline CDR1 and CDR2: MNHNS and SASEGT. This CDR3 is CASSDRSYSNQPQHF. The CDR3 DNA reads as TGTGCCAGCAGTGACAGGAGCTATAGCAATCAGCCCCAGCATTTT.

Here the CDR3 reads CASSEVSGEKLFF. The DNA of the CDR3 is TGTGCCAGCAGTGAAGTTTCTGGCGAAAAACTGTTTTTT. The chain has TRBV6-1 and TRBJ1-4, with D unresolved. The CDR3 consists of 13 residues. Per germline, CDR1 MNHNS and CDR2 SASEGT. Trimming stripped 1 base from V and 8 bases from J, with 8 bases between.

J is TRBJ2-3 and V is TRBV7-3, with D tentatively TRBD2 (6 bases). The CDR3 has 14 residues. Germline V gene data show CDR1 as SGHTA and CDR2 as FQGTGA. V gave up 0 bases and J gave up 5 bases, with 9 bases separating them. The CDR3 loop reads CASSLTWGEDTQYF. The CDR3 DNA reads as TGTGCCAGCAGCTTAACGTGGGGGGAAGATACGCAGTATTTT.

The gene calls are TRBV6-2 or TRBV6-3 and TRBJ1-5, with D possibly TRBD1 on 6 matching bases. There are 15 residues in the CDR3. The germline gives CDR1 MNHEY, CDR2 SVGEGT. Trimming stripped 6 bases from V and 9 bases from J, with 21 bases between. The CDR3 nucleotides are TGTGCCAGCAGCCCGCAGGGGTTCGGGTCGGGGCCCCAGCATTTT. It translates to CASSPQGFGSGPQHF.

The chain recombines TRBV11-2 with TRBJ1-1; D might be TRBD1 (6 bases). The germline gives CDR1 SGHAT, CDR2 FQNNGV. The ends were cut back, 4 bases at V and 7 bases at J, with 10 bases in the middle. This CDR3 comprises 12 residues. The CDR3 DNA follows: TGTGCCAGCAGCTCGGAACAGGGTGAAGCTTTCTTT. Amino acids: CASSSEQGEAFF.

The V and J genes are TRBV5-1 and TRBJ1-6; D is ambiguous. The V gene lost 6 bases and the J gene lost 5 bases, with 18 bases spanning the gap. The CDR3 has 16 residues. CDR1 and CDR2 (germline): SGHRS, YFSETQ. The CDR3 is CASKPGPPQNNSPLHF. As DNA, the CDR3 is TGCGCCAGCAAGCCCGGCCCCCCTCAGAATAATTCACCCCTCCACTTT.

This clone was seen a few times. The chain carries TRBV5-1 and TRBJ1-4; 8 bases line up with TRBD1. Germline lookup yields CDR1 SGHRS and CDR2 YFSETQ. V trimming: 3 bases; J trimming: 8 bases; junction bases outside the gene matches: 9. The length of the CDR3 is 15 residues. The CDR3 DNA is TGCGCCAGCAGCTCGCTGGGACAGGAGGGGGAAAAACTGTTTTTT. Its protein product is CASSSLGQEGEKLFF.